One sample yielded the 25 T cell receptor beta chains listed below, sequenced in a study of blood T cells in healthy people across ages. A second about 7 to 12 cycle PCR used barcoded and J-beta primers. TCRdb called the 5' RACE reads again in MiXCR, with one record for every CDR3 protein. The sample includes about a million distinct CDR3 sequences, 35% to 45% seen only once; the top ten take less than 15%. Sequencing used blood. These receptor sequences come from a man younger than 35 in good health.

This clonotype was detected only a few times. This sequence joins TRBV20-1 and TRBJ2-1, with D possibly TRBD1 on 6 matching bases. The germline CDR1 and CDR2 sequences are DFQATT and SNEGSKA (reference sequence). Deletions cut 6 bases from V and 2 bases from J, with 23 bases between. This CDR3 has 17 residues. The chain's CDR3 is CSAKRVQGKTTYNEQFF. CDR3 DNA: TGCAGTGCCAAAAGGGTACAGGGAAAAACGACCTACAATGAGCAGTTCTTC.

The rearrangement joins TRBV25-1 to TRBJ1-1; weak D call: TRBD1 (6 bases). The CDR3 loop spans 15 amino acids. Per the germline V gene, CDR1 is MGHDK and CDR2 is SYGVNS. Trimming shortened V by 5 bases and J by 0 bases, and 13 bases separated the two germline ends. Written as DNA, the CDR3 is TGTGCCAGCAGTCCGGAGGGGGTATTGAACACTGAAGCTTTCTTT. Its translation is CASSPEGVLNTEAFF. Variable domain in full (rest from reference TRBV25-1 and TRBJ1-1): EADIYQTPRYLVIGTGKKITLECSQTMGHDKMYWYQQDPGMELHLIHYSYGVNSTEKGDLSSESTVSRIRTEHFPLTLESARPSHTSQYLCASSPEGVLNTEAFFGQGTRLTVV.

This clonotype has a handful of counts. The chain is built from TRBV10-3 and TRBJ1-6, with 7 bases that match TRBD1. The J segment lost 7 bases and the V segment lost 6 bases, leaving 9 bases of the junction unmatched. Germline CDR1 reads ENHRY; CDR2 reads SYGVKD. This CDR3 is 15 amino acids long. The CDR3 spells CAIRNTGVGNSPLHF. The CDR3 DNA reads TGTGCCATCAGAAATACAGGGGTTGGGAATTCACCCCTCCACTTT.

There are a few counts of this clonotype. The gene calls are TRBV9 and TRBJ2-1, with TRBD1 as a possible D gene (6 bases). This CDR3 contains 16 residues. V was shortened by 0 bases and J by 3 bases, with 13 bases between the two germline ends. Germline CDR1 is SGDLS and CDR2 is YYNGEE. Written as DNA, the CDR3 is TGTGCCAGCAGCGTAGGGGGGCAGGGAAACTACAATGAGCAGTTCTTC. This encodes CASSVGGQGNYNEQFF.

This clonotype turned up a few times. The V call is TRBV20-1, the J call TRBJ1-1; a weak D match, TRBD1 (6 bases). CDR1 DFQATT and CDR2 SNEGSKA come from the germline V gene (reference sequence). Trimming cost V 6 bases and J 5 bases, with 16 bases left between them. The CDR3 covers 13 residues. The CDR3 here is CSAQTGGGTEAFF. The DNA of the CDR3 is TGCAGTGCCCAGACAGGTGGAGGGACTGAAGCTTTCTTT.

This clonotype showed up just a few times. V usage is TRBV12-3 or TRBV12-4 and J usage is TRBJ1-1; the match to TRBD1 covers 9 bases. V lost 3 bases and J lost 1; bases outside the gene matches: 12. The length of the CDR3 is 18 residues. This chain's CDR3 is CASSFGYRGHVENTEAFF. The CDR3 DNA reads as TGTGCCAGCAGTTTCGGCTACAGGGGGCATGTGGAGAACACTGAAGCTTTCTTT.

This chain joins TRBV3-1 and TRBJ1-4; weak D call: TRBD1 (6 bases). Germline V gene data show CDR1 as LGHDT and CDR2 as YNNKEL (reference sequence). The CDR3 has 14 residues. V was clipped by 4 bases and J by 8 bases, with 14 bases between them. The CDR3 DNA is TGTGCCAGCAGCCTGGGGGACAAAAAGGAAAAACTGTTTTTT. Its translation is CASSLGDKKEKLFF.

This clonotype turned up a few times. Here the CDR3 reads CASSLYGGDDSEQFF. CDR3 in DNA: TGTGCCAGCAGCTTATATGGGGGGGACGACAGTGAGCAGTTCTTC. The genes are TRBV7-2 and TRBJ2-1; TRBD2 matches at 7 bases. This CDR3 has 15 amino acids. The germline gives CDR1 SGHTA, CDR2 FQGNSA. Losses at the gene ends were 2 bases for V and 9 bases for J; bases not matched to a gene: 10.

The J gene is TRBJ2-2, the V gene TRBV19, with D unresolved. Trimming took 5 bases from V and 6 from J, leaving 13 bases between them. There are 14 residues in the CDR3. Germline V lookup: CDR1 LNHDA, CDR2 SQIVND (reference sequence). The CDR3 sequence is CASSARTVPGELFF. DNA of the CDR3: TGTGCCAGTAGTGCCCGGACGGTCCCCGGGGAGCTGTTTTTT.

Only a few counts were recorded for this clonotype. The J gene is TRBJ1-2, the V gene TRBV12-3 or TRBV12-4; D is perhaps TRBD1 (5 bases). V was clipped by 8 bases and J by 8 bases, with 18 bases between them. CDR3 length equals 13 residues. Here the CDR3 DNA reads TGTGCCAGCCCCCCACCGGGGGTGAGGGGCTACACCTTC. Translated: CASPPPGVRGYTF.

The CDR3 here is CASSLPRGSGHEQFF. The CDR3 region has the DNA TGTGCCAGCAGTTTACCTCGGGGTAGCGGCCATGAGCAGTTCTTC. V is TRBV12-3 or TRBV12-4 and J is TRBJ2-1; D may be TRBD2 (6 bases). Trimming took off 2 bases at V and 8 bases at J, with 16 bases between the two ends. This CDR3 is 15 amino acids long.

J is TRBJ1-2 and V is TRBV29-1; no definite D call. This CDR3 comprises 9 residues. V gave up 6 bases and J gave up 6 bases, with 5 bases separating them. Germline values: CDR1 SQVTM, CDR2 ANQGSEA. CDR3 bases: TGCAGCGTCTTCGATGGCTACACCTTC. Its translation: CSVFDGYTF.

CDR3 sequence: CSARDRHTNIPNYGYTF. DNA for the CDR3: TGCAGTGCTAGAGACCGACACACCAATATACCTAACTATGGCTACACCTTC. V usage is TRBV20-1 and J usage is TRBJ1-2; D is uncertain. The CDR3 contains 17 residues. Germline CDR1 and CDR2: DFQATT and SNEGSKA (reference sequence). Trimming shortened V by 0 bases and J by 0 bases, and 17 bases separated the two germline ends.

The CDR3 loop reads CASSPQGRSNYGYTF. The CDR3, as DNA: TGTGCCAGCAGCCCACAGGGACGGTCTAACTATGGCTACACCTTC. The chain links TRBV5-5 to TRBJ1-2, with a weak D call TRBD1 (6 bases). Per germline, CDR1 SGHKS and CDR2 YYEKEE (reference sequence). The CDR3 is made up of 15 amino acids. The V end was cut by 4 bases, the J end by 0 bases, with 13 bases between.

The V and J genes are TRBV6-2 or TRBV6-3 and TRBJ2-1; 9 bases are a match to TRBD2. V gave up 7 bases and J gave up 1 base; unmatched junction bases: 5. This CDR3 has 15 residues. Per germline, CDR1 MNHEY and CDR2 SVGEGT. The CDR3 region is CASMLAGKSYNEQFF. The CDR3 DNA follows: TGTGCCAGCATGCTAGCGGGGAAATCCTACAATGAGCAGTTCTTC.

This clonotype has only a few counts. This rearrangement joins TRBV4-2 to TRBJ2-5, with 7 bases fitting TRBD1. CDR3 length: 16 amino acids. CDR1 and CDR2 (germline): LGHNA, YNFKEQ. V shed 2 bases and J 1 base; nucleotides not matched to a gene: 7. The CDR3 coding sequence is TGTGCCAGCAGCCAACAGGGACAGTTCTCCCAAGAGACCCAGTACTTC. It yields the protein CASSQQGQFSQETQYF.

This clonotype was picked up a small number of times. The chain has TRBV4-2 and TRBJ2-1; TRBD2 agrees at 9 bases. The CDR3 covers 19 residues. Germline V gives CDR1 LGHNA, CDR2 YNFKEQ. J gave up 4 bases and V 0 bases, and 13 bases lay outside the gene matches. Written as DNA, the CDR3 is TGTGCCAGCAGCCAAGAAGGGCGGCTAGCGGGGAGTTCTTACAATGAGCAGTTCTTC. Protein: CASSQEGRLAGSSYNEQFF.

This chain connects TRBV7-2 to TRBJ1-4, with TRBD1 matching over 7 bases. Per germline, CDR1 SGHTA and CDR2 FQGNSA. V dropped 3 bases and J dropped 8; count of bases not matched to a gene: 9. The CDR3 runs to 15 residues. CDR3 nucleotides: TGTGCCAGCAGCTTTAGGGGCAGGGGGGCCGAAAAACTGTTTTTT. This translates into CASSFRGRGAEKLFF.

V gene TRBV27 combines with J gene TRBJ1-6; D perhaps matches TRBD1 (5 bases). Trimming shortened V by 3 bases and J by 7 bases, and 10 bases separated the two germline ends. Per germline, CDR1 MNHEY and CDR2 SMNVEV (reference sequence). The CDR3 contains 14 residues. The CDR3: CASSFDSPNSPLHF. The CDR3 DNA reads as TGTGCCAGCAGTTTTGACAGCCCCAATTCACCCCTCCACTTT.

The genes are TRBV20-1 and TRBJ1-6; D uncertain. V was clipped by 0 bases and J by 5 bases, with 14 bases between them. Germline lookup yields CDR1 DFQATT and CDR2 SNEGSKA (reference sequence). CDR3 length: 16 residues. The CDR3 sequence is CSARDLQNSHNSPLHF. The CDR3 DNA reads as TGCAGTGCTAGAGATCTCCAAAACAGCCATAATTCACCCCTCCACTTT.

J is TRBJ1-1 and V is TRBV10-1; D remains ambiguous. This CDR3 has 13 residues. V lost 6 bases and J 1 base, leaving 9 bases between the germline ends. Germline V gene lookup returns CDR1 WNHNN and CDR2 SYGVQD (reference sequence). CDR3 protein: CASRGTRNTEAFF. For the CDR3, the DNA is TGCGCCAGCAGGGGTACGAGGAACACTGAAGCTTTCTTT.

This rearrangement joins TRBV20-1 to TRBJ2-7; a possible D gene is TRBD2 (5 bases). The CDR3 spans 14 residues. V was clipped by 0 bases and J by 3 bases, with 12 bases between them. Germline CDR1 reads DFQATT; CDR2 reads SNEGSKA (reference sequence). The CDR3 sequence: CSAREAASIYEQYF. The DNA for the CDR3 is TGCAGTGCTAGAGAAGCCGCTAGCATCTACGAGCAGTACTTC.

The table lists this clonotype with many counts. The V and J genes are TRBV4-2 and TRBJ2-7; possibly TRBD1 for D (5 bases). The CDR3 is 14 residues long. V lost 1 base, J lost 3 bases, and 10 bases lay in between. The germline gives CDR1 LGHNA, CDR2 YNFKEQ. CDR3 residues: CASSQGKGVYEQYF. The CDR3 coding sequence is TGTGCCAGCAGCCAAGGAAAAGGGGTCTACGAGCAGTACTTC.

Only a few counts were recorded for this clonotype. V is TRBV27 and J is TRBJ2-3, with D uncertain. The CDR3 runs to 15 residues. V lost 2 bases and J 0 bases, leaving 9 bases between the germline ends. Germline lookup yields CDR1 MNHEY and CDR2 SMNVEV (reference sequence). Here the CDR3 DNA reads TGTGCCAGCAGTTTAATGGGGTTGAGCACAGATACGCAGTATTTT. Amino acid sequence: CASSLMGLSTDTQYF.

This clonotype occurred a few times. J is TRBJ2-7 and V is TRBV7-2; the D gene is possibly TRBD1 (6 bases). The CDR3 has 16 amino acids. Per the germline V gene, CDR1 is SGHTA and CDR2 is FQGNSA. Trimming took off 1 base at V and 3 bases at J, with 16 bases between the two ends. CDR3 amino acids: CASSLVASGDYYEQYF. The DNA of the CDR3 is TGTGCCAGCAGCTTAGTTGCCTCAGGGGATTACTACGAGCAGTACTTC.